Sequencing of this TCR beta chain was carried out in a study of a mutant IDH1 vaccine in newly diagnosed glioma. Overall study context: At weeks 1, 3, 5, 7, 11, 15, 19 and 23, patients received a vaccination, eight in all. Earlier therapy was either radiotherapy, temozolomide, or both, and most got both. Overall study findings and caveats: Pseudoprogression appears to have had no connection to changes in top peripheral T cell clonotypes.

Data came from immunoSEQ multiplex PCR; TCRdb stores just in-frame clones and leaves some out. This table has 39,000 or so clones, about four fifths appearing once. Time point meaning: week 5, during vaccination. Doses consisted of 300 ug of mutant IDH1 20-mer peptide each, paired with topical imiquimod. Comments on this clone: Its target is not known.

The CDR3 is 15 residues long. The V end lost 3 bases, the J end lost 3 bases, and 12 bases lay between the germline ends. CDR1 is MNHNS and CDR2 is SASEGT in the germline V gene. The TCR was taken from a man in his forties or fifties with glioma. The starting material was PBMCs, obtained from a glioma patient whose treatment included an IDH1 peptide vaccine. The rearrangement joins TRBV6-1 to TRBJ1-5; the D is unclear. This chain's CDR3 is CASSDLPVINQPQHF. In DNA form, the CDR3 reads TGTGCCAGCAGTGATCTCCCGGTTATCAATCAGCCCCAGCATTTT.